Listed below are T cell receptor beta chains from one sample, sequenced in a study of cytomegalovirus exposure and HLA in healthy donors. The assay was immunoSEQ multiplex PCR, and TCRdb's table has in-frame clones only and misses some. This table holds some 80,000 clones. Sequencing was performed on PBMCs. These receptors were collected from a woman aged 25-40 years in good health and CMV-seronegative. Both conserved end residues are part of each CDR3. A D gene is named only where the DNA matches it firmly.

d_call,j_call,v_call,cdr3_nt,cdr3_aa
-,TRBJ1-2,TRBV29-1,TGCAGAGTTGAAGATCGCGTTTGGAGCTTC,CRVEDRVWSF
TRBD2,TRBJ2-1,TRBV10-3,TGTGCCATCAGTGAGCCGGGTACTAGCGGGAGGGACAATGAGCAGTTCTTC,CAISEPGTSGRDNEQFF
-,TRBJ1-2,TRBV5-1,TGCGCCAGCAGCTTGGCAGGGGCCGATGGCTACACCTTC,CASSLAGADGYTF
-,TRBJ2-5,TRBV4-1,TGCGCCAGCAGCCGCTTGGGGGGTTATCAAGAGACCCAGTACTTC,CASSRLGGYQETQYF
TRBD1,TRBJ1-1,TRBV18,TGTGCCAGCTCACCACCGGGCAGGGGGCGGATGGACACTGAAGCTTTCTTT,CASSPPGRGRMDTEAFF
-,TRBJ2-3,TRBV27,TGTGCCAGCAGTTTACGGGGGAGTGGTGTAACAGATACGCAGTATTTT,CASSLRGSGVTDTQYF
-,TRBJ2-1,TRBV30,TGTGCCTGGAGTGTTGAGACTAGTCGTTACAATGAGCAGTTCTTC,CAWSVETSRYNEQFF
TRBD1,TRBJ1-5,TRBV7-6,TGTGCCAGCAGCCCCAGACAGGGGCTACAGCCCCAGCATTTT,CASSPRQGLQPQHF
TRBD2,TRBJ2-1,TRBV28,TGTGCCATTCAAAGCGGGAGCAGCGACAATGAGCAGTTCTTC,CAIQSGSSDNEQFF
-,TRBJ2-2,TRBV7-9,TGTGCCAGCAGCCATCGCCCGGGGTCCGGCGCCGGGGAGCTGTTTTTT,CASSHRPGSGAGELFF
-,TRBJ2-2,TRBV30,TGTGCCTGTTTCCCTGGGGCTGGGAACACCGGGGAGCTGTTTTTT,CACFPGAGNTGELFF
TRBD2,TRBJ2-1,TRBV12-5,TGTGCTAGTGGTTTGGGACTAGCGGGGGCCAAGGAGCAGTTCTTC,CASGLGLAGAKEQFF
TRBD2,TRBJ2-3,TRBV11-2,TGTGCCAGCGCTCATGGGCTAGCGGGAAACGGGGATACGCAGTATTTT,CASAHGLAGNGDTQYF
TRBD1,TRBJ1-1,TRBV6-1,TGTGCCAGCAGCTACAGGGGTATGAACACTGAAGCTTTCTTT,CASSYRGMNTEAFF
-,TRBJ1-1,TRBV19,TGTGCCAGTAGTCCCACGGGGTACACTGAAGATTTCTTT,CASSPTGYTEDFF
-,TRBJ2-5,TRBV30,TGTGCCTGGAGTGTACTAGAGACCCAGTACTTC,CAWSVLETQYF
TRBD2,TRBJ2-3,TRBV29-1,TGCAGCGTTGCCCCTAGCGGGAGAATAGATACGCAGTATTTT,CSVAPSGRIDTQYF
TRBD2,TRBJ2-1,TRBV5-6,TGTGCCAGCAGCATTAGCGGGAGGAGGTACAATGAGCAGTTCTTC,CASSISGRRYNEQFF
TRBD1,TRBJ1-1,TRBV6-6,TGTGCCAGCAGTGCGGGACAGTTGAACACTGAAGCTTTCTTT,CASSAGQLNTEAFF
TRBD2,TRBJ2-5,TRBV7-9,TGTGCCAGCGGTCTAGCGGGGGGGCCGGAGGAGACCCAGTACTTC,CASGLAGGPEETQYF
TRBD1,TRBJ1-1,TRBV7-6,TGTGCCAGCAGCTCAAGGACAGGGATGAACACTGAAGCTTTCTTT,CASSSRTGMNTEAFF
-,TRBJ1-6,TRBV25-1,TGTGCCAGCAGTTTTGGGACAAATTCACCCCTCCACTTT,CASSFGTNSPLHF
-,TRBJ2-1,TRBV5-1,TGCGCCAGCAGCTTGGGACAGGCGAGCTCCTACAATGAGCAGTTCTTC,CASSLGQASSYNEQFF
-,TRBJ2-5,TRBV5-6,TGTGCCAGCACCAAGCGGGCGGGTAGAACCACGGCCCAGTACTTC,CASTKRAGRTTAQYF
-,TRBJ1-1,TRBV7-9,TGTGCCAGCAGCCTTACAGGGAACACTGAAGCTTTCTTT,CASSLTGNTEAFF
-,TRBJ2-2,TRBV23-1,TGCGCCAGCAGGGGCCTATGGGGGGGCAAGACCGGGGAGCTGTTTTTT,CASRGLWGGKTGELFF
-,TRBJ2-1,TRBV30,TGTGCCTCTGGGCAGGAGGGCTCCGACAATGAGCAGTTCTTC,CASGQEGSDNEQFF
-,TRBJ1-1,TRBV5-4,TGTGCCAGCAGCCACGAAGCGGTGAACACTGAAGCTTTCTTT,CASSHEAVNTEAFF
TRBD2,TRBJ2-7,TRBV27,TGTGCCAGCAGTTTATCGGGGACTAGCGGGACCCTCCACTACGAGCAGTACTTC,CASSLSGTSGTLHYEQYF
-,TRBJ1-2,TRBV7-9,TGTGCCAGCAGCCCCGGGGGGAGGACCTATGGCTACACCTTC,CASSPGGRTYGYTF
-,TRBJ2-1,TRBV30,TGTGCCTGGAGTGTATTACAGAGCAATGAGCAGTTCTTC,CAWSVLQSNEQFF
TRBD1,TRBJ1-4,TRBV5-4,TGTGCCAGCAGCACCGGGACAGGGGCCCCTAATGAAAAACTGTTTTTT,CASSTGTGAPNEKLFF
TRBD1,TRBJ2-1,TRBV2,TGTGCCAGCAGCCCCGGGACAGGGAATGAGCAGTTCTTC,CASSPGTGNEQFF
-,TRBJ2-7,TRBV28,TGTGCCAGCAGTCTTGGGCGATACGAGCAGTACTTC,CASSLGRYEQYF
-,TRBJ1-1,TRBV5-1,TGCGCCAGCAGCTTCAAGGGTGGGGCCACTGAAGCTTTCTTT,CASSFKGGATEAFF
TRBD1,TRBJ2-5,TRBV15,TGTGCCACCAGCAGAGCACAGGGACAGGGGGCGAGGGAGACCCAGTACTTC,CATSRAQGQGARETQYF
-,TRBJ2-7,TRBV6-5,TGTGCCAGCAGTGTCGGGACACCGAATACCTACGAGCAGTACTTC,CASSVGTPNTYEQYF
-,TRBJ1-1,TRBV10-2,TGCGCCAGCAGTGAAGGGGCCACTGAAGCTTTCTTT,CASSEGATEAFF
TRBD1,TRBJ1-4,TRBV30,TGTGCCTGGCGACGGACAGGGTGGGGGGAAAAACTGTTTTTT,CAWRRTGWGEKLFF
TRBD1,TRBJ1-2,TRBV6-1,TGTGCCAGCAGTGTCCTTGCCGGGACAGGGGGCGCGACGGGGTATGGCTACACCTTC,CASSVLAGTGGATGYGYTF
-,TRBJ1-2,TRBV5-5,TGTGCCAGCAGCTTAGAATCCGCCAGGGGACACTATGGCTACACCTTC,CASSLESARGHYGYTF
-,TRBJ1-1,TRBV29-1,TGCAGCGTTGAAGAAGGGGGTGAAGCTTTCTTT,CSVEEGGEAFF
TRBD2,TRBJ2-3,TRBV29-1,TGCAGCGTTGAGGCCGGACTAGCGGGGAGCACAGATACGCAGTATTTT,CSVEAGLAGSTDTQYF
-,TRBJ2-2,TRBV12-1,TGTGCCAGCAGCCCTGACAGGGGAACCGGGGAGCTGTTTTTT,CASSPDRGTGELFF
-,TRBJ1-5,TRBV6-7,TGTGCCAGCAGTTACTCCGGGACACCTTATAGCAATCAGCCCCAGCATTTT,CASSYSGTPYSNQPQHF
-,TRBJ1-2,TRBV5-4,TGTGCCAGCAGCTTGGGGCAGTCTGGCTACACCTTC,CASSLGQSGYTF